This T cell receptor beta chain was obtained from a study of post-analysis software for immune sequencing data. Study-wide context: Courses of disease covered relapsing-remitting, secondary progressive and progressive-relapsing multiple sclerosis. Study-level findings and limits: When patients were compared with controls, four or five TRBV segments were more frequent, TRBV5-6, TRBV5-1 and TRBV20-1 among them. Those with multiple sclerosis, the patient group, showed significantly lower normalized Chao1 diversity than controls.

Included in the TCR beta cDNA libraries were unique molecular identifiers. Input of roughly 0.9 to 11 million T cells yielded around 500,000 cDNA molecules. One entry per CDR3 protein, called by TCRdb with MiXCR from the PCR reads. The sample includes about 460,000 distinct CDR3 sequences, over 35% seen only once; the top ten take 9.5% to 13%. The CDR3 is 14 residues long. Trimming cost V 3 bases and J 7 bases, with 15 bases left between them. CDR1 is SGHAT, CDR2 FQNNGV, per germline. Only a few counts were recorded for this clonotype. No antigen is known for it. The TCR originated in a girl under 18 with multiple sclerosis. The sequenced material came from blood. The chain employs TRBV11-2 and TRBJ2-5; the D gene is possibly TRBD1 (6 bases). CDR3 amino acids: CASSLTGSSVTQYF. In DNA, the CDR3 is TGTGCCAGCAGCTTGACAGGTTCTTCGGTGACCCAGTACTTC.